This TCR beta chain was observed in a study of glioma-infiltrating T cells after dendritic cell vaccination. Study overall: Between the early 2000s and the early 2010s, patients got autologous tumor lysate-pulsed dendritic cell vaccines.

Some clones are missing from TCRdb's copy, which holds only in-frame ones; the method was immunoSEQ multiplex PCR. This sample has about 87,000 clones, with approximately 90% found just once. None of the glioblastoma patients had an isocitrate dehydrogenase mutation. Blood PBMC samples: pre-vaccination, two weeks post third vaccination, and at tumor progression. Germline CDR1 reads LNHDA; CDR2 reads SQIVND (reference sequence). V gave up 6 bases and J gave up 0 bases, with 9 bases separating them. CDR3 length: 14 residues. The specimen comprised blood, sampled before dendritic cell vaccination. V usage is TRBV19 and J usage is TRBJ1-3; possibly TRBD1 for D (5 bases). The origin of this receptor is a human donor with glioblastoma. Written as DNA, the CDR3 is TGTGCCAGTAGGGAAGGACACTCTGGAAACACCATATATTTT. It yields the protein CASREGHSGNTIYF.